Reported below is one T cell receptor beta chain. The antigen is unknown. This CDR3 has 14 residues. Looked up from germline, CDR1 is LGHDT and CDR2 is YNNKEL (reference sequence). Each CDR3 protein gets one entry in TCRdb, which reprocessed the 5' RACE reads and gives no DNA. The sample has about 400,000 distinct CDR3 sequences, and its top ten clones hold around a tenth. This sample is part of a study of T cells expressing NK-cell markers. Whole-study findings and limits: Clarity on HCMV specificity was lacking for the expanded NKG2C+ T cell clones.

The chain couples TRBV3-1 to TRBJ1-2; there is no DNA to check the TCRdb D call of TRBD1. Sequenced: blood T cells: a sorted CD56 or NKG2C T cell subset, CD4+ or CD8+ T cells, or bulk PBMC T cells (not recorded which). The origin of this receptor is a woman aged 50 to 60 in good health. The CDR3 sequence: CASSPTPDRYGYTF.